This TCR beta chain was recovered during a study of memory CD4+ T cells and cytomegalovirus serostatus. The sort gate was single viable CD3+CD4+CD8-CD45RO+ cells for memory CD4+ T cells. V shed 0 bases and J 0 bases; nucleotides not matched to a gene: 6. Germline assignment: CDR1 WSHSY and CDR2 SAAADI. This CDR3 spans 18 amino acids. The data were produced by immunoSEQ multiplex PCR, yet TCRdb's version contains in-frame clones alone and is incomplete. The sample lists 55,000 to 75,000 clones; approximately 78% were seen once. The sequence came from an adult in good health and CMV-seronegative. The chain uses TRBV10-2 and TRBJ2-3; 10 bases align to TRBD2. The sequencing input was memory CD4+ T cells from blood. The CDR3: CASSESSTSGSSTDTQYF. The CDR3 DNA sequence: TGCGCCAGCAGTGAGTCGTCGACTAGCGGGTCTAGCACAGATACGCAGTATTTT.